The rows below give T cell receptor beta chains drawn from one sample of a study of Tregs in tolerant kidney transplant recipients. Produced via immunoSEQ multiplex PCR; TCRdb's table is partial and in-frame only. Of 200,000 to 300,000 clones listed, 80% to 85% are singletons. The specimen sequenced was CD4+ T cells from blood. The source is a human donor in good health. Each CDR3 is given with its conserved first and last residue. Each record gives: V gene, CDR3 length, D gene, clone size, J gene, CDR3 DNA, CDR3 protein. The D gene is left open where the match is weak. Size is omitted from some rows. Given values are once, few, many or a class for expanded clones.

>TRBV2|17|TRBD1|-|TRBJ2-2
TGTGCCAGCAGCGAGGTCGGGACAGGGGGCCTCACCGGGGAGCTGTTTTTT
CASSEVGTGGLTGELFF
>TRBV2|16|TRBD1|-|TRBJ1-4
TGTGCCAGCAGTCCGGGACAGGGGGCAACTAATGAAAAACTGTTTTTT
CASSPGQGATNEKLFF
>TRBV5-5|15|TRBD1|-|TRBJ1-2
TGTGCCAGCAGCAGGGACAGGACCCAAAACTATGGCTACACCTTC
CASSRDRTQNYGYTF
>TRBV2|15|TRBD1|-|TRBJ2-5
TGTGCCAGCAGTCTAGACAGGGGGCGAAGAGAGACCCAGTACTTC
CASSLDRGRRETQYF
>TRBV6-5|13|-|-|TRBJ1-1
TGTGCCAGCAGTTACTCGGGAGAAACTGAAGCTTTCTTT
CASSYSGETEAFF
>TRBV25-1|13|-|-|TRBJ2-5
TGTGCCAGCGGACCTAGGCGGGTGAGGACCCAGTACTTC
CASGPRRVRTQYF
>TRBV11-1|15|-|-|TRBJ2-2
TGTGCCAGCAGCCAAAGACAAGGGGCCCCCGGGGAGCTGTTTTTT
CASSQRQGAPGELFF
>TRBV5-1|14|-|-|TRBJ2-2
TGCGCCAGCATCAGGACACCGAACACCGGGGAGCTGTTTTTT
CASIRTPNTGELFF
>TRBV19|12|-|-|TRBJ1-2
TGTGCCAGTAGTATTAGCAGGGATGGCTACACCTTC
CASSISRDGYTF
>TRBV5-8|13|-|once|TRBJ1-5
TGTGCCAGCACCCCTGACAGAGATCAGCCCCAGCATTTT
CASTPDRDQPQHF
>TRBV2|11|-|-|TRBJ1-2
TGTGCCAGCAGTGAAATCTATGGCTACACCTTC
CASSEIYGYTF
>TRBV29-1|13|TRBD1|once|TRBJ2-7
TGCAGCGTTGGGGCCGACAGGGGTGCCGAGCAGTACTTC
CSVGADRGAEQYF
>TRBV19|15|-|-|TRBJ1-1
TGTGCCAGTAGTATAAAGGGAACCCGGGACACTGAAGCTTTCTTT
CASSIKGTRDTEAFF
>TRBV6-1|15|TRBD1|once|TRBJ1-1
TGTGCCAGCAGCCGGGACAGGGGACGGAACACTGAAGCTTTCTTT
CASSRDRGRNTEAFF
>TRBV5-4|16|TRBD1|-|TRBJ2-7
TGTGCCAGCAGCTTGGGGGCTACAGGGGCCCCCTACGAGCAGTACTTC
CASSLGATGAPYEQYF
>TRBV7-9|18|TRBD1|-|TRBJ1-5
TGTGCCAGCAGCTTGACGGACAGGGGGACTTATAGCAATCAGCCCCAGCATTTT
CASSLTDRGTYSNQPQHF
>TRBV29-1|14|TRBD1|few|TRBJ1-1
TGCAGCGATTCTGGAGGGGGCCGGGGGACTGAAGCTTTCTTT
CSDSGGGRGTEAFF
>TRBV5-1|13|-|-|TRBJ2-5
TGCGCCAGCAGCGCGACAGGGAGGGAGACCCAGTACTTC
CASSATGRETQYF
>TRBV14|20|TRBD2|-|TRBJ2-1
TGTGCCAGCAGCCAAGAGCTCGGACTAGCGGGAGGCCGCACCGGGAATGAGCAGTTCTTC
CASSQELGLAGGRTGNEQFF
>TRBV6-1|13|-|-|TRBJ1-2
TGTGCCAGCAGCCCCGGACAGAACTATGGCTACACCTTC
CASSPGQNYGYTF
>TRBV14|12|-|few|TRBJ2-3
TGTGCCAGCAGCCCTTCCAGGGATACGCAGTATTTT
CASSPSRDTQYF
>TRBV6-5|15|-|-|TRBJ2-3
TGTGCCAGCAGTTACTCAAGAGGAAGCACAGATACGCAGTATTTT
CASSYSRGSTDTQYF
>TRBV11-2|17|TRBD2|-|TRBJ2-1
TGTGCCAGCAGCTTACCCCATAGCGGGAGCTCCTACAATGAGCAGTTCTTC
CASSLPHSGSSYNEQFF
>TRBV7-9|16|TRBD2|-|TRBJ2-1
TGTGCCAGCAGCTCCCTAGCGGGAGGCCACTACAATGAGCAGTTCTTC
CASSSLAGGHYNEQFF
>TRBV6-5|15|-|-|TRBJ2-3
TGTGCCAGCAGCCCGGAGGGTCCCTTCACAGATACGCAGTATTTT
CASSPEGPFTDTQYF
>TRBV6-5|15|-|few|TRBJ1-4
TGTGCCACTTCCGTTGGCAGGCCAAGCACTGAAAAACTGTTTTTT
CATSVGRPSTEKLFF
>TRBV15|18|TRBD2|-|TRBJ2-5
TGTGCCACCAGCAACCCTCTAGCGGGGGGGCCGGAGGGAGAGACCCAGTACTTC
CATSNPLAGGPEGETQYF
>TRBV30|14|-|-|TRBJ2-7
TGTGCCTGGAGTGTAGGGGGTCCAAGCTACGAGCAGTACTTC
CAWSVGGPSYEQYF
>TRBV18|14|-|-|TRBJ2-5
TGTGCCAGCTCACCACCGCGGCCATCAGAGACCCAGTACTTC
CASSPPRPSETQYF
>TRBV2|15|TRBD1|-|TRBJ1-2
TGTGCCAGCAGCGTACTGCTGACAGGGGGCGTTGGCTACACCTTC
CASSVLLTGGVGYTF
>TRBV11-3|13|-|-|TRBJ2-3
TGTGCCAGCAGCCTTCAGGATCGGGGTACGCAGTATTTT
CASSLQDRGTQYF
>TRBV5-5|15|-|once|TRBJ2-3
TGTGCCAGCAGCTTGACCATTGGGAGCACAGATACGCAGTATTTT
CASSLTIGSTDTQYF
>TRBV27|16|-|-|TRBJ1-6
TGTGCCAGCCATGCAGCCACTGGGGGATATAATTCACCCCTCCACTTT
CASHAATGGYNSPLHF
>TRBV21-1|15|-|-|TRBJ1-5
TGTGCCAGCAGCAAACGGACTGTTAGCAATCAGCCCCAGCATTTT
CASSKRTVSNQPQHF
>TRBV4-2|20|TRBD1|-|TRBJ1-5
TGTGCCAGCAGCCAAGGCCCACCCCGCTTACAGGGGGCCGCGAGTCAGCCCCAGCATTTT
CASSQGPPRLQGAASQPQHF